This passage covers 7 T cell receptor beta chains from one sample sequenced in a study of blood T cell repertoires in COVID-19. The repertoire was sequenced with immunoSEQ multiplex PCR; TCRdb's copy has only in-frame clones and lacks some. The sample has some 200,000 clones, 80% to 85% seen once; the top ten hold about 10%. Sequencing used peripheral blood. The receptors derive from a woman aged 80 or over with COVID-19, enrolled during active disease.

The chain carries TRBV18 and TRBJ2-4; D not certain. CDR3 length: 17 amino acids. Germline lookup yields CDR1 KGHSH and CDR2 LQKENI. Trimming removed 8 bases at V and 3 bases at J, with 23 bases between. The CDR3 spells CASTPAGSLIGKNIQYF. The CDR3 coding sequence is TGTGCCAGCACCCCTGCCGGGTCCCTAATCGGCAAAAACATTCAGTACTTC.

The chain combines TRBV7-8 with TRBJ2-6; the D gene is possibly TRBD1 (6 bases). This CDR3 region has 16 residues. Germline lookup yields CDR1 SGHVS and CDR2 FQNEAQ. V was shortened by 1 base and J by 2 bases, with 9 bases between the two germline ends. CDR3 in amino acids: CASSLGGGPGANVLTF. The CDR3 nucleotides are TGTGCCAGCAGCTTAGGAGGGGGACCTGGGGCCAACGTCCTGACTTTC.

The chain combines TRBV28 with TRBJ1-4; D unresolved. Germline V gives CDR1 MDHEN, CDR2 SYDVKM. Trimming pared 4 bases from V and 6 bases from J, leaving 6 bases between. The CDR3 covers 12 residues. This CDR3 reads CASSSVDEKLFF. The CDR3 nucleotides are TGTGCCAGCAGTTCCGTAGATGAAAAACTGTTTTTT.

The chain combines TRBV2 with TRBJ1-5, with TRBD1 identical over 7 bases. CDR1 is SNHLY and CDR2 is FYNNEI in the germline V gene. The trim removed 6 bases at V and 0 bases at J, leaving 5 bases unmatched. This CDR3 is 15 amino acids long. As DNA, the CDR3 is TGTGCCAGCAGGACAGGGCGCGGTAGCAATCAGCCCCAGCATTTT. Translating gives CASRTGRGSNQPQHF.

This chain's CDR3 is CASSLAGRLGQPQHF. CDR3 DNA sequence: TGTGCCAGCAGTTTAGCAGGGAGGTTGGGTCAGCCCCAGCATTTT. This chain links TRBV28 with TRBJ1-5; possibly TRBD1 for D (5 bases). Germline values: CDR1 MDHEN, CDR2 SYDVKM. Trimming pared 2 bases from V and 6 bases from J, leaving 14 bases between. CDR3 length: 15 residues.

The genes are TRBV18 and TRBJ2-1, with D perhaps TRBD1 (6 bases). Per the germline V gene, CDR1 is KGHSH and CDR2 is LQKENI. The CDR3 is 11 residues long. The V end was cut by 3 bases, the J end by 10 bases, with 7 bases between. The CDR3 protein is CASSPDREQFF. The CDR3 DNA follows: TGTGCCAGCTCACCCGACAGGGAGCAGTTCTTC. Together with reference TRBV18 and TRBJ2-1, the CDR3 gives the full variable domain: NAGVMQNPRHLVRRRGQEARLRCSPMKGHSHVYWYRQLPEEGLKFMVYLQKENIIDESGMPKERFSAEFPKEGPSILRIQQVVRGDSAAYFCASSPDREQFFGPGTRLTVL.

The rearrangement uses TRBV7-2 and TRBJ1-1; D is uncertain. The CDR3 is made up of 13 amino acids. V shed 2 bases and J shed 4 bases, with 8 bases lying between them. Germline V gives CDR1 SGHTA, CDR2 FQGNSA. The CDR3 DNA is TGTGCCAGCAGCTTACTAGCGCTCACTGAAGCTTTCTTT. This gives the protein CASSLLALTEAFF.